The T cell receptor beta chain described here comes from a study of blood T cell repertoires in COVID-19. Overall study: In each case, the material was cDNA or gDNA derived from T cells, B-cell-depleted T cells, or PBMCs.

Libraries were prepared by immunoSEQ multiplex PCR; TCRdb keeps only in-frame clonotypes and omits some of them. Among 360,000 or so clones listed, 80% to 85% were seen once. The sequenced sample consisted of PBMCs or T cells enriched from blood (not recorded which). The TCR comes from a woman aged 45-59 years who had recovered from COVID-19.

CDR3 sequence: CASSQDPQAIYTQYF. The CDR3 coding sequence is TGTGCCAGCAGCCAAGATCCCCAGGCTATATATACGCAGTATTTT. The chain joins TRBV3-1 (or the pseudogene TRBV3-2) to TRBJ2-3; no reliable D call. V was cut by 0 bases and J by 7 bases, with 14 bases left in between. This CDR3 region has 15 residues. The germline V gene encodes CDR1 LGHDT and CDR2 YNNKEL (reference sequence).